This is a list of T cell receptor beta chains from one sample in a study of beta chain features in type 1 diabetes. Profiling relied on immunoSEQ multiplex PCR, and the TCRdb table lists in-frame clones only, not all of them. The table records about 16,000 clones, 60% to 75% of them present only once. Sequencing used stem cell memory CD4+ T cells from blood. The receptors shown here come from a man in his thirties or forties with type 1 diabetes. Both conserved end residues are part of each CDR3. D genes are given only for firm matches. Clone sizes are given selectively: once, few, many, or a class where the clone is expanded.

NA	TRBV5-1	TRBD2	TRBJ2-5	CASSFGTSGNQETQYF	TGCGCCAGCAGCTTTGGGACTAGCGGGAACCAAGAGACCCAGTACTTC
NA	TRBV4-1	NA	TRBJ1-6	CASSHPQNNSPLHF	TGCGCCAGCAGCCACCCCCAGAATAATTCACCCCTCCACTTT
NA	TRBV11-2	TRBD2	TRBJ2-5	CASSLASGPQETQYF	TGTGCCAGCAGCTTGGCTAGCGGGCCGCAAGAGACCCAGTACTTC
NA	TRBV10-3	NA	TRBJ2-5	CAISDPGEAQYF	TGTGCCATCAGTGACCCCGGGGAGGCCCAGTACTTC
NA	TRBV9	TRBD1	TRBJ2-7	CASSFRDRDHEQYF	TGTGCCAGCAGCTTCCGGGACAGGGATCACGAGCAGTACTTC
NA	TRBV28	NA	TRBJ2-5	CASRNDRPRRETQYF	TGTGCCAGCAGGAACGACAGGCCGAGACGAGAGACCCAGTACTTC
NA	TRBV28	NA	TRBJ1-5	CASSLGGQPQHF	TGTGCCAGCAGTTTAGGGGGCCAGCCCCAGCATTTT
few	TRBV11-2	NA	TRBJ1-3	CASSPQPGANGNTIYF	TGTGCCAGCAGCCCCCAGCCTGGGGCGAATGGAAACACCATATATTTT
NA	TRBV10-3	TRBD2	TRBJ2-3	CAIRGAGSDTQYF	TGTGCCATCAGGGGAGCGGGGTCAGATACGCAGTATTTT
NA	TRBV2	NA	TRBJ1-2	CAGTAGQSYGYTF	TGTGCCGGAACAGCGGGACAAAGCTATGGCTACACCTTC
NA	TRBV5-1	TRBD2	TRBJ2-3	CASSLSQRGDGTDTQYF	TGCGCCAGCAGCTTGTCCCAGCGGGGGGACGGCACAGATACGCAGTATTTT
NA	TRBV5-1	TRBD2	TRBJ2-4	CASSLPGAGGGAKNIQYF	TGCGCCAGCAGCCTACCCGGAGCGGGGGGGGGAGCCAAAAACATTCAGTACTTC
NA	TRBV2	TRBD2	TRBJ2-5	CASNLERGTGETQYF	TGTGCCAGCAACCTCGAGCGGGGGACGGGAGAGACCCAGTACTTC
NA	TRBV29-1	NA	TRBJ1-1	CSARNTEAFF	TGCAGCGCGAGGAACACTGAAGCTTTCTTT
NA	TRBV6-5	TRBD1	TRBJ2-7	CASSYSPPGQGYEQYF	TGTGCCAGCAGTTACTCTCCCCCGGGACAGGGCTACGAGCAGTACTTC
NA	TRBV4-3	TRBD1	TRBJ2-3	CASSQGTGSTDTQYF	TGCGCCAGCAGCCAAGGGACAGGGAGCACAGATACGCAGTATTTT
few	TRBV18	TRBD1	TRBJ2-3	CASSQGQITDTQYF	TGTGCCAGCTCGCAGGGACAGATAACAGATACGCAGTATTTT
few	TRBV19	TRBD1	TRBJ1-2	CASAGQADYGYTF	TGTGCCAGCGCGGGACAGGCCGACTATGGCTACACCTTC
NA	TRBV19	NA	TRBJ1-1	CASSTHPSGDTEAFF	TGTGCCAGTAGTACGCACCCCTCAGGGGACACTGAAGCTTTCTTT
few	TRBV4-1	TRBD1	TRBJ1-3	CASSRQGRTGTGNTIYF	TGCGCCAGCAGCAGACAAGGACGGACAGGAACTGGAAACACCATATATTTT
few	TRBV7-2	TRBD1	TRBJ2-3	CASSTWDRVTQYF	TGTGCCAGCAGCACCTGGGACAGGGTAACGCAGTATTTT
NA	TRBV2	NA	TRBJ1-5	CASSENRARYSNQPQHF	TGTGCCAGCAGTGAAAACAGGGCCCGCTATAGCAATCAGCCCCAGCATTTT
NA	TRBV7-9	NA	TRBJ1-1	CASSFFPDRMNTEAFF	TGTGCCAGCAGCTTTTTCCCGGACAGAATGAACACTGAAGCTTTCTTT
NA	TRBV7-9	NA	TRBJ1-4	CASSPLLPYGGLFF	TGTGCCAGCAGCCCCCTCTTGCCGTACGGAGGACTGTTTTTT
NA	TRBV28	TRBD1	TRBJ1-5	CASSHTTGGWQPQHF	TGTGCCAGCAGCCACACGACAGGGGGATGGCAGCCCCAGCATTTT
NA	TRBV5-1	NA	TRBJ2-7	CASSFLYEQYF	TGCGCCAGCAGCTTCCTATACGAGCAGTACTTC
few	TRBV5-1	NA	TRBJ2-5	CASSLGGAGGTQYF	TGCGCCAGCAGCTTGGGAGGCGCCGGGGGAACCCAGTACTTC
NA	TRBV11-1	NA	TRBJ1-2	CASSFGQSYGYTF	TGTGCCAGCAGCTTCGGACAGTCCTATGGCTACACCTTC
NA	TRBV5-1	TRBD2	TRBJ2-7	CASSPSPGTSPEQYF	TGCGCCAGCAGCCCAAGTCCCGGGACTAGCCCCGAGCAGTACTTC
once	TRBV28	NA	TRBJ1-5	CASSLWRYSNQPQHF	TGTGCCAGCAGTTTATGGCGGTATAGCAATCAGCCCCAGCATTTT